A selection of T cell receptor beta chains follows, all from one sample in a study of CD8+ T cells in alopecia areata. Sequencing used immunoSEQ multiplex PCR; TCRdb keeps in-frame clones, though not all of them. The table lists roughly 64,000 clones, around 44% of them singletons. Sequenced input: NKG2D-low CD8+ T cells sorted from blood. Receptors were obtained from a human donor with alopecia areata. The CDR3 runs from the conserved cysteine through the conserved F or W. Each record gives: J gene, CDR3 length, V gene, D gene, clone size, CDR3 DNA, CDR3 protein. D genes are given only for firm matches. Size values are once, few and many counts, or a class for expanded clones, and some rows have none.

TRBJ2-7 12 TRBV7-3 . few TGTGCCAGCGGGACAGCGGGGGTCGAGCAGTACTTC CASGTAGVEQYF
TRBJ2-7 15 TRBV4-3 TRBD2 . TGCGCCAGCAGCCAAGATGGGGAGGGGACGATACAACTGTACTTC CASSQDGEGTIQLYF
TRBJ1-5 16 TRBV7-6 . . TGTGCCAGCAGCTTATCCGCCAGGCTTTCCAATCAGCCCCAGCATTTT CASSLSARLSNQPQHF
TRBJ2-3 17 TRBV7-6 TRBD2 . TGTGCCAGCAGCTTAGGAGGTGGTGGGACTAAGGAAACCGGGCAGTATTTT CASSLGGGGTKETGQYF
TRBJ2-6 15 TRBV7-9 . few TGTGCCAGCAGCTTACCCCCCTCTGGGGCCAACGTCCTGACTTTC CASSLPPSGANVLTF
TRBJ2-1 16 TRBV9 TRBD2 . TGTGCCAGCAGCGTAGGGGGGACTAGCGGGAGGATTGAGCAGTTCTTC CASSVGGTSGRIEQFF
TRBJ2-7 11 TRBV6-6 . . TGTGCGGTCAAGGGCTCCTACGAGCAGTACTTC CAVKGSYEQYF
TRBJ2-5 15 TRBV29-1 TRBD2 few TGCAGCGTTGAAGCGGGGACTAGCGTACAAGAGACCCAGTACTTC CSVEAGTSVQETQYF
TRBJ2-7 14 TRBV4-1 TRBD1 . TGCGCCAGCAGTACCGGGACAGGGGGCGCCGAGCAGTACTTC CASSTGTGGAEQYF
TRBJ1-2 14 TRBV30 . . TGTGCCTGGAGTGTCCAGGGGCTGGAGTATGGCTACACCTTC CAWSVQGLEYGYTF
TRBJ2-7 16 TRBV11-2 . . TGTGCCAGCAGCTCCACCAGGGGCGGTTTATTTGGCGAGCAGTACTTC CASSSTRGGLFGEQYF
TRBJ2-5 11 TRBV29-1 TRBD2 . TGCAGCGCACGGGAGGGGGGAGAGCAGTACTTC CSAREGGEQYF
TRBJ2-5 14 TRBV5-1 TRBD1 . TGCGCCAGCAGCCTAGGACAGGGGCGGGAGACCCAGTACTTC CASSLGQGRETQYF
TRBJ2-7 15 TRBV5-4 . . TGTGCCAGCAGCTTGCGTTCCGGACTCTCCTACGAGCAGTACTTC CASSLRSGLSYEQYF
TRBJ2-3 13 TRBV27 . . TGTGCCAGCAGCCTGACAGTAACAGATACGCAGTATTTT CASSLTVTDTQYF
TRBJ2-2 15 TRBV7-6 TRBD1 . TGTGCCAGCAGCTTGGGACAGGGGTACACCGGGGAGCTGTTTTTT CASSLGQGYTGELFF
TRBJ2-7 14 TRBV7-9 TRBD1 few TGTGCCAGCAGCCCGACAGGGCCCTCCTACGAGCAGTACTTC CASSPTGPSYEQYF
TRBJ2-5 14 TRBV7-9 . few TGTGCCAGCAGCCCCACCGTGGGGGCTGAGACCCAGTACTTC CASSPTVGAETQYF
TRBJ1-1 18 TRBV7-9 TRBD1 . TGTGCCAGCAGCTTAGTGGTCGGTCGTGACAGGGTGAACACTGAAGCTTTCTTT CASSLVVGRDRVNTEAFF
TRBJ2-5 11 TRBV29-1 . . TGCAGCGTCGATGGGAGGGAGACCCAGTACTTC CSVDGRETQYF
TRBJ2-3 14 TRBV10-3 TRBD1 few TGTGCCATCAGTGACCCGACAGGGGCAGATACGCAGTATTTT CAISDPTGADTQYF
TRBJ2-7 15 TRBV7-9 TRBD2 . TGTGCCAGCAGCCCCCCGATGAGCGGGGCCTACGAGCAGTACTTC CASSPPMSGAYEQYF
TRBJ1-2 13 TRBV29-1 TRBD1 few TGCAGCGCCGAGGGACAGGGGAACTATGGCTACACCTTC CSAEGQGNYGYTF
TRBJ2-1 14 TRBV2 . few TGTGCCAGCAGTGAAGTGGCACGGGTCCGGGAGCAGTTCTTC CASSEVARVREQFF
TRBJ1-1 18 TRBV2 . . TGTGCCACCTTAAGACCAGATACACTTATGATGGGGAACACTGAAGCTTTCTTT CATLRPDTLMMGNTEAFF
TRBJ1-4 16 TRBV7-2 . few TGTGCCAGCAGCTCAGAAACAGGCCCAGTATATGGAAAACTGTTTTTT CASSSETGPVYGKLFF
TRBJ2-7 11 TRBV6-6 . few TGTGCCAGCAGTCTATCGAACGAGCAGTACTTC CASSLSNEQYF
TRBJ2-6 17 TRBV29-1 . few TGCAGCGTAAGGGATGAGACAGGAGGGTCCGGGGCCAACGTCCTGACTTTC CSVRDETGGSGANVLTF
TRBJ2-5 13 TRBV7-9 . . TGTGCCAGCAGCTCCACATTTTACGAGACCCAGTACTTC CASSSTFYETQYF
TRBJ2-5 16 TRBV13 TRBD2 . TGTGCCAGCAGCTCCAGGACTAGCGGGGGGTGGAAGACCCAGTACTTC CASSSRTSGGWKTQYF
TRBJ1-1 13 TRBV7-9 . . TGTGCCAGCAGCCTTGGGTCGAACACTGAAGCTTTCTTT CASSLGSNTEAFF
TRBJ1-2 17 TRBV29-1 . . TGCAGCGTCTTCGGTTTAGGCAGGGGATTAGAAGGTTATGGCTACACCTTC CSVFGLGRGLEGYGYTF
TRBJ2-7 14 TRBV4-3 . few TGCGCCAGCAGCCCCGGACTCGACTCCTACGAGCAGTACTTC CASSPGLDSYEQYF
TRBJ2-7 14 TRBV19 . . TGTGCCAGTAGTGCCTACACGGATTCCTACGAGCAGTACTTC CASSAYTDSYEQYF
TRBJ2-7 14 TRBV29-1 TRBD1 once TGCAGCGTTGAAGCCGGGACAGGGGTCTACGAGCAGTACTTC CSVEAGTGVYEQYF
TRBJ2-1 13 TRBV4-1 . once TGCGCCAGCAGCCCCCCGGGGCCCAATGAGCAGTTCTTC CASSPPGPNEQFF
TRBJ1-5 14 TRBV9 . . TGTGCCAGCAGCCCCGGGGGGAGTCATCAGCCCCAGCATTTT CASSPGGSHQPQHF
TRBJ2-3 15 TRBV7-3 TRBD1 many TGTGCCAGCAGCTTAACGGTCAGGGGGACAGATACGCAGTATTTT CASSLTVRGTDTQYF
TRBJ2-1 16 TRBV19 . . TGTGCCAGTAGTATCGGACTTACCAACTCCTACAATGAGCAGTTCTTC CASSIGLTNSYNEQFF
TRBJ1-2 14 TRBV7-8 . . TGTGCCAGCAGCGCCGGGACCCTTAACTATGGCTACACCTTC CASSAGTLNYGYTF
TRBJ1-1 8 TRBV29-1 . . TGCAGCGTAGGTGAGCCCATCTTT CSVGEPIF
TRBJ1-1 15 TRBV5-1 TRBD1 few TGCGCCAGCAGCCCTTGGCAGGGGGAGAACACTGAAGCTTTCTTT CASSPWQGENTEAFF
TRBJ2-3 15 TRBV27 . . TGTGCCAGCAGTTTAGGTACCGGAAACACAGATACGCAGTATTTT CASSLGTGNTDTQYF
TRBJ2-5 11 TRBV4-1 . . TGCGCCAGCAGCCAAGAAGAGACCCAGTACTTC CASSQEETQYF
TRBJ2-1 16 TRBV27 . . TGTGCCAGCAGACTTTATGCGGGGACTGGGTACAATGAGCAGTTCTTC CASRLYAGTGYNEQFF
TRBJ2-3 16 TRBV6-4 TRBD2 few TGTGCCAGCAGTGACCTAGCGGGGGGACCCACAGATACGCAGTATTTT CASSDLAGGPTDTQYF
TRBJ2-3 12 TRBV29-1 . few TGCAGCGTTGAAGCTGATGGCTTTACGCAGTATTTT CSVEADGFTQYF
TRBJ1-2 14 TRBV25-1 TRBD1 . TGTGCCAGCAGTTATGAGGGGGCAAACTATGGCTACACCTTC CASSYEGANYGYTF
TRBJ1-5 15 TRBV27 TRBD1 . TGTGCCAGCAGTCCGACAGGGAATAGCAATCAGCCCCAGCATTTT CASSPTGNSNQPQHF
TRBJ2-1 16 TRBV7-8 TRBD2 few TGTGCCAGCAGCTTAGGGGGACTAGCGGGACTCGATGAGCAGTTCTTC CASSLGGLAGLDEQFF
TRBJ2-6 16 TRBV4-2 . medium-sized TGTGCCAGCAGCCAAGCGGAGGGCTCTGGGGCCAACGTCCTGACTTTC CASSQAEGSGANVLTF
TRBJ2-2 19 TRBV13 TRBD1 . TGTGCCAGCAGCTTAGGCCGAAGGACAGGGGGGATTGGCACCGGGGAGCTGTTTTTT CASSLGRRTGGIGTGELFF